The 14 T cell receptor beta chains below all came from one sample that was sequenced in a study of CD8+CD57+ T cells in acquired aplastic anemia. Sequenced patients had shown CD8+CD57+ cell expansion by flow cytometry. Genomic DNA, serving as template, underwent TCR beta VDJ and CDR3 profiling. MiXCR, applied by TCRdb to the reads, yields one record per CDR3 protein. Of under 350,000 distinct CDR3 sequences in the sample, about three fifths were seen once. The sequenced sample was sorted CD4+, CD8+, or CD8+CD57+ T cells (not recorded which) from PBMCs. All receptors come from a human donor with aplastic anemia.

J is TRBJ2-7 and V is TRBV19; TRBD1 or TRBD2 may be the D gene (5 bases each). V dropped 3 bases and J dropped 7 bases, with 16 bases sitting between them. In germline, CDR1 is LNHDA, CDR2 SQIVND (reference sequence). The CDR3 extends over 14 amino acids. This CDR3 reads CASSIGDRPGEQYF. CDR3 sequence (DNA): TGTGCCAGTAGTATCGGGGACCGCCCTGGAGAGCAGTACTTC.

This clonotype was detected only once. At one of its ends the junction is not consistent with the germline gene, which may arise from a read error. The chain is built from TRBV10-3 and TRBJ2-7; 8 nucleotides line up with TRBD2. The length of the CDR3 is 15 residues. Per germline, CDR1 ENHRY and CDR2 SYGVKD. CDR3 DNA sequence: TGTGCCAGCAGTAGCGACCCGGGGACTAGCTACGAGCAGTACTTC. Protein product: CASSSDPGTSYEQYF.

J is TRBJ2-3 and V is TRBV24-1; 12 bases map to TRBD2. This CDR3 region has 15 residues. CDR1 is KGHDR, CDR2 SFDVKD, per germline. V was clipped by 4 bases and J by 3 bases; unmatched bases: 1. CDR3 loop: CATSETSGSTDTQYF. The CDR3 nucleotides read TGTGCCACCAGTGAGACTAGCGGGAGTACAGATACGCAGTATTTT.

V is TRBV7-8 and J is TRBJ1-1; D uncertain. Trimming shortened V by 5 bases and J by 0 bases, and 10 bases separated the two germline ends. The CDR3 is 14 residues long. In germline, CDR1 is SGHVS, CDR2 FQNEAQ. CDR3 in amino acids: CASSPDELNTEAFF. In DNA, the CDR3 is TGTGCCAGCAGCCCTGATGAATTGAACACTGAAGCTTTCTTT.

The CDR3 is CASSVGGPGTGELFF. The CDR3 DNA follows: TGTGCCAGCAGCGTAGGGGGCCCTGGCACCGGGGAGCTGTTTTTT. V and J are TRBV9 and TRBJ2-2; D might be TRBD1 (5 bases). V lost 0 bases and J 4 bases, leaving 10 bases between the germline ends. CDR3 length: 15 residues. Germline V CDR1 and CDR2: SGDLS, YYNGEE.

The rearrangement joins TRBV9 to TRBJ1-2; D gene unclear. This CDR3 has 16 amino acids. V gave up 4 bases and J gave up 1 base, with 17 bases separating them. Germline loops: CDR1 SGDLS, CDR2 YYNGEE. CDR3 region: CASSPNDRNFNYGYTF. The CDR3 DNA reads as TGTGCCAGCAGCCCTAATGACCGTAATTTTAACTATGGCTACACCTTC. Full variable domain (remainder filled in from reference TRBV9 and TRBJ1-2): DSGVTQTPKHLITATGQRVTLRCSPRSGDLSVYWYQQSLDQGLQFLIQYYNGEERAKGNILERFSAQQFPDLHSELNLSSLELGDSALYFCASSPNDRNFNYGYTFGSGTRLTVV.

This clonotype was recorded many times. The chain joins TRBV2 to TRBJ1-6; D call uncertain. V lost 8 bases and J lost 8, with 16 bases in between. The length of the CDR3 is 14 residues. The V gene's germline CDR1 is SNHLY and CDR2 FYNNEI. The CDR3 sequence is CASCAGEGYSPLHF. The DNA of the CDR3 is TGTGCCAGCTGCGCGGGTGAAGGGTATTCACCCCTCCACTTT.

This clonotype came up many times. The V gene is TRBV20-1, the J gene TRBJ2-7; TRBD2 agrees at 10 bases. This CDR3 is built from 14 residues. Germline V gives CDR1 DFQATT, CDR2 SNEGSKA (reference sequence). The J segment lost 7 bases and the V segment lost 0 bases, leaving 6 bases of the junction unmatched. The CDR3 coding sequence is TGCAGTGCTAGAGATCCTAGCGGGAGAGGGGAGCAGTACTTC. Its protein product is CSARDPSGRGEQYF.

V is TRBV6-1 and J is TRBJ1-2; 12 bases fit TRBD1. The CDR3 runs 12 residues. Per germline, CDR1 MNHNS and CDR2 SASEGT. V shed 11 bases, J shed 8 bases, and the junction held 6 bases outside the gene matches. DNA of the CDR3: TGTGCCGTAGCCGGGACAGGGGGCGGCTACACCTTC. Its translation: CAVAGTGGGYTF.

The rearrangement uses TRBV7-2 and TRBJ2-3; the match to TRBD2 covers 8 bases. Per the germline V gene, CDR1 is SGHTA and CDR2 is FQGNSA. This CDR3 contains 17 residues. V dropped 1 base and J dropped 4; count of bases not matched to a gene: 10. The CDR3 DNA reads as TGTGCCAGCAGCTTAGGACCGGGAGGGCCCGTAGCAGATACGCAGTATTTT. Its protein product is CASSLGPGGPVADTQYF.

The rearrangement joins TRBV20-1 to TRBJ2-1; 11 nucleotides line up with TRBD2. The germline V gene encodes CDR1 DFQATT and CDR2 SNEGSKA (reference sequence). V lost 3 bases and J lost 3; bases outside the gene matches: 1. There are 14 residues in the CDR3. For the CDR3, the DNA is TGCAGTGCTAGGGGACTAGCGGTCTACAATGAGCAGTTCTTC. This translates into CSARGLAVYNEQFF.

This clonotype was seen once. The genes are TRBV19 and TRBJ2-1; possibly TRBD1 for D (5 bases). V gave up 5 bases and J gave up 5 bases, with 10 bases separating them. The CDR3 has 13 residues. From germline, CDR1 is LNHDA and CDR2 SQIVND (reference sequence). The CDR3: CASSLRAHNEQFF. The CDR3 DNA reads as TGTGCCAGTAGTCTCAGGGCCCACAATGAGCAGTTCTTC.

The chain links TRBV2 to TRBJ1-2; tentatively, D is TRBD1 (6 bases). CDR1 and CDR2 (germline): SNHLY, FYNNEI. CDR3 length equals 13 residues. V was shortened by 9 bases and J by 1 base, with 12 bases between the two germline ends. The CDR3 here is CARSEDSNYGYTF. The CDR3 DNA sequence: TGTGCCAGATCTGAGGACAGTAACTATGGCTACACCTTC.

This clonotype occurred many times. The chain couples TRBV18 to TRBJ1-1, with 7 bases lining up with TRBD1. Per the germline V gene, CDR1 is KGHSH and CDR2 is LQKENI. The CDR3 runs 16 residues. V trimming: 4 bases; J trimming: 1 base; junction bases outside the gene matches: 9. This CDR3 is CASSQGLGTANTEAFF. The CDR3 region has the DNA TGTGCCAGCTCACAAGGCCTGGGGACAGCGAACACTGAAGCTTTCTTT.